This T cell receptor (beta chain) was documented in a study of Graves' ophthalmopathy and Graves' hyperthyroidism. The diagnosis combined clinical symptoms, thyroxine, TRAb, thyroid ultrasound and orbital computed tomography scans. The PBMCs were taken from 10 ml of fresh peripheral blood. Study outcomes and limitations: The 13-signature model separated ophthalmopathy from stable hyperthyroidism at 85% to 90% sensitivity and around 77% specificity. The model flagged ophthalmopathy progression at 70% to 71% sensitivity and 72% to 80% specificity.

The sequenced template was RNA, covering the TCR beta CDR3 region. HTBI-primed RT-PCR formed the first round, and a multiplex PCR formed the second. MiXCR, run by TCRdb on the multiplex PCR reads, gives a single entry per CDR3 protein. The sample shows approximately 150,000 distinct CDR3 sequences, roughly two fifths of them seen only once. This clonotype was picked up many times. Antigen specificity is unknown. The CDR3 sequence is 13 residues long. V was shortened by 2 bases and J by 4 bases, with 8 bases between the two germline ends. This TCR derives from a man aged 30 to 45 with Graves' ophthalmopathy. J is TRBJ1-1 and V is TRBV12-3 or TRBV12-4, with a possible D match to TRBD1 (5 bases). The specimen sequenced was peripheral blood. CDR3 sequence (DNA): TGTGCCAGCAGTTTAAGGGGAGTCACTGAAGCTTTCTTT. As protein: CASSLRGVTEAFF.